Included here is one TCR beta chain sequence, with context. As yet, its antigen is unknown. This sample was taken from a study of CD8 T cells in ankylosing spondylitis. General observations from the study: Those disease-linked clones were CD8+; they were also relatively rare in peripheral blood. It appeared that ankylosing spondylitis blood was characterized by a TCR beta motif of several highly homologous variants. Reported data indicate significant enrichment of disease-linked clones within matched ankylosing spondylitis synovial fluid.

This CDR3 has 15 residues. Unmatched junction bases numbered 10, after V lost 3 bases and J lost 7 bases. Scientists made TCR beta libraries using quantitative 5'-RACE with molecular barcodes. Using its own MiXCR run on the 5' RACE reads, TCRdb lists one record per CDR3 protein. The sample lists a few hundred thousand distinct CDR3 sequences, 8% to 11% occurring once. Sequencing used blood, either unsorted or a sorted T cell fraction (not recorded which). V and J are TRBV12-3 or TRBV12-4 and TRBJ2-7; 9 positions match TRBD1. The clonotype originates from a male donor with ankylosing spondylitis or in good health (not recorded which). The CDR3 protein is CASSLAGQGLSEQYF. CDR3 bases: TGTGCCAGCAGTTTGGCCGGACAGGGGCTGTCTGAGCAGTACTTC.